Each of the 20 T cell receptor beta chains below was sequenced from the same sample in a study of blood T cells in healthy people across ages. PCR was performed a second time for 7 to 11 cycles using a sample-barcoded 5' primer and a J-beta primer mix. TCRdb recomputed calls from the 5' RACE reads with MiXCR, one row per CDR3 protein. The sample has roughly 1,500,000 distinct CDR3 sequences; around 36% are singletons. Source material: blood. These receptors all come from a woman between 25 and 40 years old in good health.

In this sample, this clonotype turned up many times. The CDR3 DNA sequence: TGCAGCGCTCCGGGACAGGGGGAGACCCAGTACTTC. It codes for CSAPGQGETQYF. The chain recombines TRBV29-1 with TRBJ2-5, with 10 bases identical to TRBD1. With 7 bases clipped from V and 5 bases from J, the junction kept 4 bases outside the gene matches. The CDR3 is 12 amino acids. CDR1 is SQVTM and CDR2 is ANQGSEA in the germline V gene.

The gene calls are TRBV7-2 and TRBJ1-4; D gene ambiguous. The V gene lost 5 bases and the J gene lost 4 bases, with 14 bases spanning the gap. CDR3 length: 15 amino acids. From germline, CDR1 is SGHTA and CDR2 FQGNSA. The CDR3 sequence: CASSERVGLNEKLFF. For the CDR3, the DNA is TGTGCCAGCAGCGAAAGAGTAGGCCTTAATGAAAAACTGTTTTTT.

The chain uses TRBV18 and TRBJ1-3, with D maybe TRBD1 (5 bases). The CDR3 is 17 amino acids. Trimming took off 2 bases at V and 2 bases at J, with 16 bases between the two ends. CDR1 is KGHSH, CDR2 LQKENI, per germline. The CDR3 spells CASSPRRQSPTGNTIYF. The CDR3, as DNA: TGTGCCAGCTCACCAAGACGACAGAGTCCAACTGGAAACACCATATATTTT.

In its sample, this clonotype was seen a few times. This sequence joins TRBV3-1 and TRBJ1-6; D is possibly TRBD1 (5 bases). The CDR3 is made up of 14 amino acids. The germline gives CDR1 LGHDT, CDR2 YNNKEL (reference sequence). Deletions cut 3 bases from V and 9 bases from J, with 12 bases between. The CDR3 sequence: CASSQTRGGSPLHF. The CDR3 region has the DNA TGTGCCAGCAGCCAGACACGTGGGGGTTCACCCCTCCACTTT.

In regard to this clonotype: A much larger clonotype is one base distant, so this may be a read error. This chain links TRBV4-2 with TRBJ2-1, with D unresolved. The DNA matches TRBJ2-7 better at its end, which makes the J call doubtful. Germline V lookup: CDR1 LGHNA, CDR2 YNFKEQ. The CDR3 totals 15 residues. The CDR3 reads CASSQDRVSYNEQYF. CDR3 DNA: TGTGCCAGCAGCCAAGATCGTGTCTCCTACAATGAGCAGTACTTC.

The V gene is TRBV9, the J gene TRBJ2-1, with 7 bases that match TRBD2. V was clipped by 4 bases and J by 8 bases; unmatched bases: 12. The CDR3 is 15 residues long. Per the germline V gene, CDR1 is SGDLS and CDR2 is YYNGEE. The CDR3 is CASSTSLGGLDEQFF. CDR3 nucleotides: TGTGCCAGCAGCACCTCCTTGGGAGGGCTGGATGAGCAGTTCTTC.

This clonotype was counted many times. This rearrangement joins TRBV10-3 to TRBJ2-5; D assignment may be TRBD1 or TRBD2 (5 bases each). Trimming took off 2 bases at V and 4 bases at J, with 14 bases between the two ends. CDR1 is ENHRY, CDR2 SYGVKD, per germline. The CDR3 is 15 amino acids. This CDR3 is CAISEGTFRVETQYF. The CDR3 DNA follows: TGTGCCATCAGTGAGGGGACGTTTAGGGTAGAGACCCAGTACTTC.

The gene calls are TRBV28 and TRBJ2-7; D is ambiguous. The germline V and J ends were trimmed by 4 bases and 6 bases, with 22 bases remaining between them. The CDR3 totals 16 residues. CDR1 and CDR2 from the germline V gene are MDHEN and SYDVKM. CDR3: CASSSLRAGSVSEQYF. The CDR3 nucleotides are TGTGCCAGCAGTTCTCTAAGGGCCGGTTCGGTTAGCGAGCAGTACTTC.

The chain joins TRBV27 to TRBJ2-7, with no clear D. The CDR3 loop spans 14 amino acids. The germline V gene encodes CDR1 MNHEY and CDR2 SMNVEV (reference sequence). The V gene lost 4 bases and the J gene lost 1 base, with 11 bases spanning the gap. As DNA, the CDR3 is TGTGCCAGCAGTTCGGTTACGGATTCCTACGAGCAGTACTTC. This codes for CASSSVTDSYEQYF.

As regards this clonotype: The missing conserved phenylalanine or tryptophan at the end of this CDR3 makes a read error likely. CDR3 in DNA: TGTGCCAGCACTAGGAGCGGCTACGAGCAGTACTGC. Residues: CASTRSGYEQYC. The V and J genes are TRBV12-3 or TRBV12-4 and TRBJ2-5; tentatively, D is TRBD2 (5 bases). TRBJ2-7 explains the end of the DNA better; the J call may be wrong. CDR3 length: 12 residues.

This clonotype has ten or more counts. The chain carries TRBV29-1 and TRBJ2-1; D might be TRBD2 (7 bases). Germline loops: CDR1 SQVTM, CDR2 ANQGSEA. Trimming took 4 bases from V and 8 from J, leaving 15 bases between them. This CDR3 region has 13 residues. This chain's CDR3 is CSVVPGGNDEQFF. The CDR3 region has the DNA TGCAGCGTTGTGCCGGGGGGCAACGATGAGCAGTTCTTC.

As to this clonotype: Sequence at one end of the junction differs from germline and may be a read error. V and J are TRBV6-2 or TRBV6-3 and TRBJ1-2; D is uncertain. Germline-derived CDR1 and CDR2 are MNHEY and SVGEGT. The CDR3 runs to 13 residues. The CDR3 loop is CASSPGRSSGYIF. The CDR3 DNA sequence: TGTGCCAGCAGTCCCGGGAGGAGCAGTGGCTACATCTTC.

This clonotype was observed a few times. The rearrangement joins TRBV18 to TRBJ2-5; D may be TRBD1 (6 bases). Trimming left V 3 bases short and J 5 bases short, with 13 bases between. There are 14 residues in the CDR3. The germline V gene has CDR1 KGHSH and CDR2 LQKENI. CDR3 protein: CASSPGHLGETQYF. The CDR3 DNA reads TGTGCCAGCTCACCGGGACATCTAGGGGAGACCCAGTACTTC. Looking up the rest from reference TRBV18 and TRBJ2-5 gives the full variable domain: NAGVMQNPRHLVRRRGQEARLRCSPMKGHSHVYWYRQLPEEGLKFMVYLQKENIIDESGMPKERFSAEFPKEGPSILRIQQVVRGDSAAYFCASSPGHLGETQYFGPGTRLLVL.

The chain has TRBV10-2 and TRBJ2-7; TRBD2 might be the D (5 bases). Germline CDR1 and CDR2: WSHSY and SAAADI. The CDR3 is 14 amino acids. Between the trimmed V and J ends, which lost 4 bases and 4 bases, there was a span of 14 bases. The CDR3 region is CASSVRGNGYEQYF. The CDR3, as DNA: TGCGCCAGCAGTGTTCGGGGTAACGGGTACGAGCAGTACTTC.

This clonotype was counted at least ten times. The chain is built from TRBV29-1 and TRBJ2-1; D may be TRBD1 or TRBD2 (6 bases each). Deletions cut 7 bases from V and 2 bases from J, with 15 bases between. The CDR3 is 14 residues long. CDR1 and CDR2 (germline): SQVTM, ANQGSEA. The CDR3 DNA is TGCAGCGGGGTACTCGGGGGCACCTACAATGAGCAGTTCTTC. It encodes CSGVLGGTYNEQFF.

The chain is built from TRBV7-2 and TRBJ1-2; TRBD1 is a possible D gene (5 bases). The germline V gene encodes CDR1 SGHTA and CDR2 FQGNSA. The CDR3 length is 13 residues. Trimming left V 0 bases short and J 8 bases short, with 10 bases between. CDR3 DNA: TGTGCCAGCAGCTTAGCGACAGAGAGCGGCTACACCTTC. Residues: CASSLATESGYTF.

This clonotype was seen more than once but under ten times. The chain uses TRBV27 and TRBJ2-3; D might be TRBD1 or TRBD2, each matching 5 bases. Germline loops: CDR1 MNHEY, CDR2 SMNVEV (reference sequence). V lost 9 bases and J lost 4, with 17 bases in between. The CDR3 is made up of 14 amino acids. The CDR3 protein is CASSREGFPDTQYF. The CDR3 coding sequence is TGTGCCAGTTCCAGAGAGGGGTTTCCAGATACGCAGTATTTT.

The chain recombines TRBV7-9 with TRBJ2-1; D gene uncertain. CDR1 is SEHNR and CDR2 is FQNEAQ in the germline V gene (reference sequence). Trimming removed 2 bases at V and 8 bases at J, with 7 bases between. The CDR3 sequence is 12 residues long. The CDR3 region is CASSLNIYEQFF. In DNA, the CDR3 is TGTGCCAGCAGCTTAAATATATATGAGCAGTTCTTC.

This chain joins TRBV27 and TRBJ2-1; 11 bases fit TRBD2. Germline V lookup: CDR1 MNHEY, CDR2 SMNVEV (reference sequence). CDR3 length: 18 amino acids. Trimming removed 5 bases from V and 0 bases from J; junction bases left unmatched: 9. The CDR3 sequence is CASSPDRLAGSSYNEQFF. Here the CDR3 DNA reads TGTGCCAGCAGTCCTGACAGACTAGCGGGAAGCTCCTACAATGAGCAGTTCTTC.

This clonotype occurred a few times. This chain links TRBV28 with TRBJ1-5; D uncertain. Trimming took off 6 bases at V and 4 bases at J, with 16 bases between the two ends. The CDR3 extends over 15 amino acids. Germline loops: CDR1 MDHEN, CDR2 SYDVKM. CDR3 in DNA: TGTGCCAGCAGCCAGTTTCGAGTAGCAAATCAGCCCCAGCATTTT. Translating it yields CASSQFRVANQPQHF.